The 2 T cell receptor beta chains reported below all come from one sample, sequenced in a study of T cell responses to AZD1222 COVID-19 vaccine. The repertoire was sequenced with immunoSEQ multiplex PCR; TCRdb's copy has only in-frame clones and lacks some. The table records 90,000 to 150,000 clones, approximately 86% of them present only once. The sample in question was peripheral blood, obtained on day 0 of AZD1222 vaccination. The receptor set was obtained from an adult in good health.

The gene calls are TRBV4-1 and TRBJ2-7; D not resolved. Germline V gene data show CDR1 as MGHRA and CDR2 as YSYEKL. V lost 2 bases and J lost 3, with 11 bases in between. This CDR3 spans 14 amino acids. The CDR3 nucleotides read TGCGCCAGCAGCCAAATACCAGCCATCTACGAGCAGTACTTC. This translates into CASSQIPAIYEQYF.

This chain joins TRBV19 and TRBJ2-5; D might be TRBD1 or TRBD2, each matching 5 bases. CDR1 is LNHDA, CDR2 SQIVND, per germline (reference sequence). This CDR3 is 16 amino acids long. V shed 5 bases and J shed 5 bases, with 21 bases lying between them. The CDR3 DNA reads TGTGCCAGTAGTTTGAATTCCGGGGCCGGTGGGGAGACCCAGTACTTC. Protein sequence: CASSLNSGAGGETQYF. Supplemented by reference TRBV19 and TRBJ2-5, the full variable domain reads DGGITQSPKYLFRKEGQNVTLSCEQNLNHDAMYWYRQDPGQGLRLIYYSQIVNDFQKGDIAEGYSVSREKKESFPLTVTSAQKNPTAFYLCASSLNSGAGGETQYFGPGTRLLVL.